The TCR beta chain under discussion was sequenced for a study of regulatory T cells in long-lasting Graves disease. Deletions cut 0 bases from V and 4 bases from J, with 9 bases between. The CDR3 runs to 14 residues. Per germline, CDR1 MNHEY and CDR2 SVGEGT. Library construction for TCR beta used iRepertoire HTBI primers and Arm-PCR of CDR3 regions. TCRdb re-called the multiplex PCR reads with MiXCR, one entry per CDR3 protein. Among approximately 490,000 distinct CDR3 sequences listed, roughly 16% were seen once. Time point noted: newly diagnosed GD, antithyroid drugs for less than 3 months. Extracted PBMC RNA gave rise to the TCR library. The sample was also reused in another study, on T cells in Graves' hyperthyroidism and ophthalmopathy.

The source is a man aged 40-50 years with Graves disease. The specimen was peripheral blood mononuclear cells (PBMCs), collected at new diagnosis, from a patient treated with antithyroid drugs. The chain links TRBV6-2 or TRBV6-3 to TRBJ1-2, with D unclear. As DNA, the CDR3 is TGTGCCAGCAGTTACTCGTTACAGTCCTATGGCTACACCTTC. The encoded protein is CASSYSLQSYGYTF.